This paragraph reports one TCR beta chain. Its antigen is still unknown. Trimming removed 0 bases from V and 0 bases from J; junction bases left unmatched: 14. Per germline, CDR1 LNHDA and CDR2 SQIVND (reference sequence). The length of the CDR3 is 20 residues. The data stem from a study of T cell repertoires in cytomegalovirus infection. TCRdb passed the reads through MiXCR, listing each CDR3 protein once. The sample lists hundreds of thousands of distinct CDR3 sequences, 25% to 35% seen once, with around 19% in the top ten. The rearrangement joins TRBV19 to TRBJ2-7; 10 bases line up with TRBD2. The clonotype originates from a human donor in good health (CMV status not recorded). Some clones in this sample may be carry-over from other donors' samples. This specimen was cultured PBMCs, taken from culture after CMV antigen stimulation. The CDR3 here is CASSIEVASGSRISSYEQYF. In DNA, the CDR3 is TGTGCCAGTAGTATAGAAGTTGCTAGCGGGAGCCGAATTAGCTCCTACGAGCAGTACTTC. Together with reference TRBV19 and TRBJ2-7, the CDR3 gives the full variable domain: DGGITQSPKYLFRKEGQNVTLSCEQNLNHDAMYWYRQDPGQGLRLIYYSQIVNDFQKGDIAEGYSVSREKKESFPLTVTSAQKNPTAFYLCASSIEVASGSRISSYEQYFGPGTRLTVT.